The 30 T cell receptor beta chains presented below share a single source sample, sequenced in a study of tissue T cells after allogeneic stem cell transplantation. Clones were read by immunoSEQ multiplex PCR, and TCRdb kept only the in-frame ones, dropping some. The table records approximately 47,000 clones, around 73% of them present only once. Sequencing was done on a sample of sorted cells pooled from one or two spleens. These receptors all come from a pool of C57BL/6 mice in good health.

This clone was counted a few times. Gene names refer to mouse genes. The CDR3 goes on 1 residue after the read ends, and that part is filled in from the germline J gene. This sequence joins TRBV5 and TRBJ2-7; 13 positions agree with TRBD2. J lost 1 base, V lost 2 bases, and 2 bases had no gene match. There are 16 residues in the CDR3. CDR1 and CDR2 from the germline V gene are LGHNA and YNLKQL (reference sequence). The CDR3 protein is CASSQRDWGGSYEQYF. CDR3 bases read: TGTGCCAGCAGCCAAAGGGACTGGGGGGGGTCCTATGAACAGTAC.

With respect to this clone: Any gene name here is a mouse gene name. The read finishes 1 residue shy of the CDR3 end, and the germline J gene is used to complete it. The rearrangement joins TRBV4 to TRBJ2-7, with 12 positions matching TRBD2. From germline, CDR1 is LGHDT and CDR2 YNNKQL (reference sequence). The length of the CDR3 is 14 residues. Unmatched junction bases numbered 1, after V lost 4 bases and J lost 3 bases. CDR3 in amino acids: CASSSDWGGYEQYF. The CDR3 bases that were read are TGTGCCAGCAGCTCGGACTGGGGGGGCTATGAACAGTAC.

Comments on this clone: The gene names here belong to mouse. The read falls 1 residue short of the CDR3 end, and the missing part is taken from the germline J gene. The J gene is TRBJ2-1, the V gene TRBV2; D gene uncertain. Trimming removed 0 bases from V and 6 bases from J, with 3 bases in between. The CDR3 runs to 12 residues. CDR1 and CDR2 (germline): LGHNA, YSYQKL. The sequenced part of the CDR3 DNA is TGTGCCAGCAGCCAAGATGGTGCTGAGCAGTTC. Translation gives CASSQDGAEQF. The CDR3 in its entirety is CASSQDGAEQFF.

About this clone itself: Gene names denote mouse genes. The read stops 1 residue short of the end of the CDR3; the missing end is completed from the germline J gene. The chain has TRBV5 and TRBJ2-4; D is unresolved. The germline CDR1 and CDR2 sequences are LGHNA and YNLKQL (reference sequence). With 0 bases removed from V and 8 bases from J, the gap between germline ends came to 3 bases. The CDR3 has 11 amino acids. CDR3 loop: CASSQESTLYF. The CDR3 DNA, read in part, is TGTGCCAGCAGCCAAGAATCCACCTTGTAC.

Comment on this clone: Genes and germline are mouse. The read stops 1 residue short of the end of the CDR3; the missing end is completed from the germline J gene. V is TRBV13-2 and J is TRBJ1-3; maybe TRBD1 (5 bases). The germline V gene has CDR1 NNHNN and CDR2 SYGAGS (reference sequence). With 0 bases removed from V and 5 bases from J, the gap between germline ends came to 9 bases. CDR3 length: 14 amino acids. The part of the CDR3 DNA that was read is TGTGCCAGCGGTGATGCAGAGGGGAGAAATACGCTCTAT. It yields the protein CASGDAEGRNTLY. In full, the CDR3 is CASGDAEGRNTLYF.

To note about this clone: The gene names given are mouse names. The read halts 1 residue ahead of the CDR3 end, with the missing end drawn from the germline J gene. This chain links TRBV19 with TRBJ2-7, with D perhaps matching TRBD1 (5 bases). The CDR3 is 13 amino acids. Germline values: CDR1 FNHDT, CDR2 SITEND (reference sequence). V shed 4 bases and J shed 0 bases, with 8 bases lying between them. CDR3 protein: CASSYRSSYEQYF. Incomplete CDR3 DNA: TGTGCCAGCAGTTACAGGAGCTCCTATGAACAGTAC.

On this clone: The genes are named according to mouse. The read stops 1 residue short of the end of the CDR3; the missing end is completed from the germline J gene. This chain uses TRBV13-2 with TRBJ2-3; D could derive from TRBD1 or TRBD2 (5 bases each). V was shortened by 3 bases and J by 2 bases, with 7 bases between the two germline ends. CDR1 and CDR2 from the germline V gene are NNHNN and SYGAGS (reference sequence). The CDR3 extends over 13 amino acids. The DNA read from the CDR3 is TGTGCCAGCGGTGGTGGGGCTGCAGAAACGCTGTAT. Amino acid sequence: CASGGGAAETLY. The whole CDR3 protein reads CASGGGAAETLYF.

Concerning this clone itself: Gene and germline names: mouse. From the germline J gene comes the end of the CDR3, since the read stops 1 residue before it. V usage is TRBV1 and J usage is TRBJ1-6; D is ambiguous. TRBJ1-6 qualifies as an ORF whose function is uncertain. V shed 1 base and J shed 3 bases, with 7 bases lying between them. The CDR3 sequence is 15 residues long. CDR1 and CDR2 (germline): NSQYPW, LRSPGD (reference sequence). CDR3 in amino acids: CTCSAGPVYNSPLYF. The part of the CDR3 DNA that was read is TGCACCTGCAGTGCAGGCCCAGTCTATAATTCGCCCCTCTAC.

A note on this clone: The listed genes are named as in mouse. CDR3 residues: CASSQVGGDTQYF. The part of the CDR3 DNA that was read is TGTGCCAGCAGCCAAGTTGGGGGCGACACCCAGTAC. The chain uses TRBV2 and TRBJ2-5, with D possibly called TRBD1 or TRBD2 (6 bases each). Sequencing ends 1 residue short of the CDR3 end; the germline J gene provides the rest. The CDR3 extends over 13 amino acids. Germline CDR1 LGHNA, CDR2 YSYQKL. The germline V and J ends were trimmed by 1 base and 6 bases, with 8 bases remaining between them.

This clone was seen only a few times. Gene names and germline match the mouse. This CDR3 is CASSDAGTGGSGEQYF. CDR3 DNA (partial): TGTGCCAGCAGTGATGCAGGGACTGGGGGGTCGGGGGAACAGTAC. V gene TRBV13-1 combines with J gene TRBJ2-7; 12 positions match TRBD2. The CDR3 end is not reached by the read, which stops 1 residue before it; the germline J gene fills it in. V gave up 0 bases and J gave up 7 bases; unmatched junction bases: 8. Per the germline V gene, CDR1 is NSHNY and CDR2 is SYGAGN. CDR3 size: 16 residues.

This clone occurred a few times. Mouse germline and gene names are used. The CDR3 is cut off 1 residue early in the read; its end comes from the germline J gene. The chain has TRBV2 and TRBJ2-7; D is ambiguous. Trimming took 1 base from V and 0 from J, leaving 4 bases between them. CDR1 and CDR2 (germline): LGHNA, YSYQKL. This CDR3 has 13 residues. CDR3 DNA (partial): TGTGCCAGCAGCCAAGTCAGCTCCTATGAACAGTAC. Translation: CASSQVSSYEQY. The whole CDR3 reads CASSQVSSYEQYF.

Regarding this clone: Gene and germline names: mouse. The DNA ends 1 residue before the CDR3 does, and the rest of the CDR3 is filled in from the germline J gene. The genes are TRBV4 and TRBJ1-4; 11 positions match TRBD1. The CDR3 runs 14 residues. The V and J ends lost 4 bases and 5 bases, in that order; junction bases with no gene match: 0. CDR1 and CDR2 from the germline V gene are LGHDT and YNNKQL (reference sequence). The DNA read from the CDR3 is TGTGCCAGCAGCTGGGACAGGGGGAACGAAAGATTATTT. Translation gives CASSWDRGNERLF. The full CDR3 is CASSWDRGNERLFF.

As to this clone: The gene names given are mouse names. The read terminates 1 residue before the CDR3 end, so the remaining end is supplied by the germline J gene. The chain links TRBV19 to TRBJ2-4; 9 bases are a match to TRBD2. J lost 3 bases, V lost 4 bases, and 6 bases had no gene match. CDR3 size: 15 residues. Germline V gene lookup returns CDR1 FNHDT and CDR2 SITEND (reference sequence). The covered CDR3 bases are TGTGCCAGCAGTCCGGGACTGGGTTCCCAAAACACCTTGTAC. Translated, it gives CASSPGLGSQNTLY. The complete CDR3 reads CASSPGLGSQNTLYF.

Concerning this clone itself: Mouse gene names apply. The CDR3 goes on 1 residue after the read ends, and that part is filled in from the germline J gene. The chain combines TRBV19 with TRBJ2-5; no definite D call. The ends were cut back, 4 bases at V and 1 base at J, with 7 bases in the middle. Germline CDR1 reads FNHDT; CDR2 reads SITEND (reference sequence). The CDR3 runs 13 residues. CDR3 bases read: TGTGCCAGCAGTCGACAATACCAAGACACCCAGTAC. It is translated as CASSRQYQDTQY. The complete CDR3 protein is CASSRQYQDTQYF.

Turning to this clone: Mouse germline and gene names are used. The CDR3 is cut off 1 residue early in the read; its end comes from the germline J gene. The rearrangement uses TRBV14 and TRBJ2-4; 8 nucleotides agree with TRBD2. The CDR3 is 14 amino acids. The V segment lost 5 bases and the J segment 5 bases; nucleotides outside the gene matches: 7. Germline CDR1 reads SGHDT; CDR2 reads FRDEAV. Here the CDR3 reads CASSPDWGGNTLYF. The CDR3 DNA, read in part, is TGTGCCAGCAGCCCCGACTGGGGTGGAAACACCTTGTAC.

In the case of this clone: All gene names here are mouse names. The read is 1 residue too short to cover the CDR3 end, so that end is filled in from the germline J gene. The chain uses TRBV2 and TRBJ2-7, with 7 bases fitting TRBD2. J lost 4 bases, V lost 0 bases, and 3 bases had no gene match. Looked up from germline, CDR1 is LGHNA and CDR2 is YSYQKL. The CDR3 loop spans 14 amino acids. The CDR3 spells CASSQEGGGYEQYF. Partial CDR3 DNA: TGTGCCAGCAGCCAAGAGGGGGGGGGATATGAACAGTAC.

As concerns this clone: Gene names follow the mouse nomenclature. The CDR3 goes on 1 residue after the read ends, and that part is filled in from the germline J gene. The V and J genes are TRBV19 and TRBJ1-4, with D unresolved. V was shortened by 0 bases and J by 5 bases, with 2 bases between the two germline ends. CDR3 size: 12 residues. The germline V gene encodes CDR1 FNHDT and CDR2 SITEND (reference sequence). Partial CDR3 DNA: TGTGCCAGCAGTATAGAGAACGAAAGATTATTT. This translates into CASSIENERLF. The entire CDR3 protein is CASSIENERLFF.

A remark on this clone: Genes and germline come from the mouse. The read ends 1 residue shy of where the CDR3 ends; the end is completed using the germline J gene. The chain combines TRBV5 with TRBJ2-3; 8 nucleotides agree with TRBD2. V shed 1 base, J shed 0 bases, and the junction held 6 bases outside the gene matches. The germline V gene encodes CDR1 LGHNA and CDR2 YNLKQL (reference sequence). The length of the CDR3 is 17 residues. This chain's CDR3 is CASSQVGGGGSAETLYF. The sequenced part of the CDR3 DNA is TGTGCCAGCAGCCAAGTGGGGGGGGGCGGCAGTGCAGAAACGCTGTAT.

This clone was detected only once. Gene names follow the mouse nomenclature. The read is 1 residue too short to cover the CDR3 end, so that end is filled in from the germline J gene. In the same sample, other DNA sequences code for this CDR3. This sequence joins TRBV16 and TRBJ1-1; maybe TRBD1 (6 bases). From germline, CDR1 is SGHSA and CDR2 FRNQAP. Trimming shortened V by 1 base and J by 0 bases, and 6 bases separated the two germline ends. CDR3 size: 14 residues. This chain's CDR3 is CASSLAGANTEVFF. CDR3 DNA (partial): TGTGCAAGCAGCTTAGCAGGGGCAAACACAGAAGTCTTC.

Points on this clone: The gene names given are mouse names. The CDR3 end lies 1 residue beyond the end of the read and is filled in from the germline J gene. The V and J genes are TRBV29 and TRBJ2-5; D could derive from TRBD1 or TRBD2 (5 bases each). This CDR3 has 14 amino acids. The germline gives CDR1 MSHET, CDR2 SYDVDS. Trimming stripped 2 bases from V and 5 bases from J, with 11 bases between. This chain's CDR3 is CASSLRGGADTQYF. CDR3 bases read: TGTGCTAGCAGTTTACGGGGAGGGGCAGACACCCAGTAC. Complete variable domain (other parts from reference TRBV29 and TRBJ2-5): DMKVTQMPRYLIKRMGENVLLECGQDMSHETMYWYRQDPGLGLQLIYISYDVDSNSEGDIPKGYRVSRKKREHFSLILDSAKTNQTSVYFCASSLRGGADTQYFGPGTRLLVL.

A word on this clone: Genes here carry mouse names. The read terminates 1 residue before the CDR3 end, so the remaining end is supplied by the germline J gene. The rearrangement joins TRBV26 to TRBJ1-1; D is ambiguous. This CDR3 comprises 14 residues. Trimming stripped 0 bases from V and 1 base from J, with 6 bases between. Germline V lookup: CDR1 KGHPV, CDR2 FQNQEV (reference sequence). The CDR3 loop reads CASSLSGGNTEVFF. The DNA read from the CDR3 is TGTGCCAGCAGTCTGTCAGGAGGGAACACAGAAGTCTTC.

This clone was picked up a small number of times. The listed genes are named as in mouse. Coverage ceases 1 residue before the CDR3 finishes, and the germline J gene fills in the end. The J gene is TRBJ2-7, the V gene TRBV20; a possible D gene is TRBD1 (6 bases). In germline, CDR1 is GFQATS, CDR2 STVNSAI. The CDR3 runs to 12 residues. Deletions cut 5 bases from V and 3 bases from J, with 11 bases between. This CDR3 is CGAARDNYEQYF. The covered CDR3 bases are TGTGGTGCTGCCCGGGACAACTATGAACAGTAC. Full variable domain (rest looked up from reference TRBV20 and TRBJ2-7): GALVYQYPRRTICKSGTSMRMECQAVGFQATSVAWYRQSPQKTFELIALSTVNSAIKYEQNFTQEKFPISHPNLSFSSMTVLNAYLEDRGLYLCGAARDNYEQYFGPGTRLTVL.

This clone was observed a few times. Gene labels here are mouse ones. The CDR3 end lies 1 residue beyond the end of the read and is filled in from the germline J gene. The chain recombines TRBV17 with TRBJ2-7, with 7 bases that match TRBD1. Trimming at V came to 6 bases and at J to 3 bases, leaving 5 bases not matched to a gene. CDR3 length: 13 residues. Per germline, CDR1 MNHDT and CDR2 YYDKIL. CDR3 protein: CASSATGIYEQYF. The sequenced part of the CDR3 DNA is TGTGCTAGCAGCGCGACAGGGATCTATGAACAGTAC.

A word on this clone: Mouse gene names and germline throughout. The read ends 1 residue early relative to the CDR3; the germline J gene fills the gap. This rearrangement joins TRBV3 to TRBJ2-5, with unresolved D. From germline, CDR1 is SNHLY and CDR2 FYNGKV (reference sequence). This CDR3 contains 13 residues. V lost 1 base and J lost 3, with 5 bases in between. The chain's CDR3 is CASSLDGQDTQYF. Partial CDR3 DNA: TGTGCCAGCAGCTTAGACGGGCAAGACACCCAGTAC. Using reference TRBV3 and TRBJ2-5 for the parts outside the CDR3, the full variable domain is GPKVLQIPSHQIIDMGQMVTLNCDPVSNHLYFYWYKQILGQQMEFLVNFYNGKVMEKSKLFKDQFSVERPDGSYFTLKIQPTALEDSAVYFCASSLDGQDTQYFGPGTRLLVL.

As concerns this clone: Here the gene names and germline are mouse. From the germline J gene comes the end of the CDR3, since the read stops 1 residue before it. The chain couples TRBV5 to TRBJ2-7, with 7 bases matching TRBD2. This CDR3 comprises 14 residues. Trimming took 0 bases from V and 4 from J; bases not matched to a gene: 3. The germline V gene encodes CDR1 LGHNA and CDR2 YNLKQL (reference sequence). CDR3 sequence: CASSQESGGYEQYF. Incomplete CDR3 DNA: TGTGCCAGCAGCCAAGAGAGTGGGGGGTATGAACAGTAC.

On this clone: Gene names follow the mouse nomenclature. The read gets to within 1 residue of the CDR3 end, and the germline J gene fills in the rest. The V call is TRBV26, the J call TRBJ2-1; D is possibly TRBD2 (6 bases). The CDR3 is made up of 13 amino acids. V was trimmed by 2 bases and J by 7 bases, leaving 9 bases between them. CDR1 is KGHPV and CDR2 is FQNQEV in the germline V gene (reference sequence). The covered CDR3 bases are TGTGCCAGCAGTCTGGGGGGGAGGGCTGAGCAGTTC. It encodes CASSLGGRAEQF. The complete CDR3 reads CASSLGGRAEQFF.

Only a few counts were recorded for this clone. Gene names and germline refer to mouse. The DNA read from the CDR3 is TGTGCCAGCAGTCAGACTGGGGGGGCGCTTGAACAGTAC. It codes for CASSQTGGALEQY. The whole CDR3 sequence is CASSQTGGALEQYF. The chain couples TRBV15 to TRBJ2-7, with 12 bases lining up with TRBD2. The CDR3 end falls 1 residue outside the read, so it is completed with the germline J gene. The CDR3 runs 14 residues. Looked up from germline, CDR1 is SGHND and CDR2 is FRSKSL. V shed 5 bases and J 6 bases; nucleotides not matched to a gene: 5.

On this clone: Germline and genes here are mouse. With the read ending 1 residue before the CDR3 end, the germline J gene is used to fill in that end. This chain uses TRBV2 with TRBJ1-6; 10 nucleotides match TRBD1. TRBJ1-6 is an ORF, with its function uncertain. The CDR3 is made up of 17 amino acids. Per germline, CDR1 LGHNA and CDR2 YSYQKL. V trimming: 0 bases; J trimming: 6 bases; junction bases outside the gene matches: 5. The sequenced CDR3 bases are TGTGCCAGCAGCCAAGAGGGGACAGGGGAGGGTAATTCGCCCCTCTAC. Protein: CASSQEGTGEGNSPLY. The complete CDR3 protein is CASSQEGTGEGNSPLYF.

In the case of this clone: Germline and genes here are mouse. The read halts 1 residue ahead of the CDR3 end, with the missing end drawn from the germline J gene. This chain joins TRBV5 and TRBJ1-2; no clear D. The CDR3 contains 14 residues. Deletions cut 0 bases from V and 3 bases from J, with 8 bases between. Germline V lookup: CDR1 LGHNA, CDR2 YNLKQL (reference sequence). The CDR3 loop reads CASSQEPGYSDYTF. The CDR3 bases that were read are TGTGCCAGCAGCCAAGAACCGGGGTACTCCGACTACACC.

With regard to this clone: Here the gene names and germline are mouse. The part of the CDR3 DNA that was read is TGTGCCAGCGGTGATGGAGGGACAGGGGTTTTTTCGTATGCTGAGCAGTTC. This translates into CASGDGGTGVFSYAEQF. The entire CDR3 is CASGDGGTGVFSYAEQFF. This chain connects TRBV13-2 to TRBJ2-1; 10 bases match TRBD1. The missing CDR3 end, 1 residue past where the read stops, is filled in from the germline J gene. V gave up 0 bases and J gave up 4 bases; unmatched junction bases: 10. CDR1 and CDR2 from the germline V gene are NNHNN and SYGAGS (reference sequence). The CDR3 loop spans 18 amino acids.